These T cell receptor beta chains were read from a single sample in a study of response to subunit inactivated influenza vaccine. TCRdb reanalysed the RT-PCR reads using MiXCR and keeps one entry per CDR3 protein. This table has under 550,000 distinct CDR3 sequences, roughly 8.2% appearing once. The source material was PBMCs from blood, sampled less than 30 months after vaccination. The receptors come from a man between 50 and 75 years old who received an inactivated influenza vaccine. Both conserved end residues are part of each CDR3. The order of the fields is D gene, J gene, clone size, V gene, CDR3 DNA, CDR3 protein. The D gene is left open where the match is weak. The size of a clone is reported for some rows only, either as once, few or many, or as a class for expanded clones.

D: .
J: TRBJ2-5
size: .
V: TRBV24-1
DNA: TGTGCCACCGCAGACACGGTTGGGGTCCAAGAGACCCAGTACTTC
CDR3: CATADTVGVQETQYF

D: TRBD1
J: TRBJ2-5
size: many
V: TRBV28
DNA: TGTGCCAGCAGCCCACTTGGGACAGGGGACCAAGAGACCCAGTACTTC
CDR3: CASSPLGTGDQETQYF

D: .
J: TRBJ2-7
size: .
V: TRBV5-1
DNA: TGCGCCAGCAGCTTGGTCGGTGGGGCCAACTACGAGCAGTACTTC
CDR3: CASSLVGGANYEQYF

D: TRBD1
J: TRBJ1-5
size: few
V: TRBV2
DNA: TGTGCCAGCGGCGGGACAGGGGGAAGAGGCAATCAGCCCCAGCATTTT
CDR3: CASGGTGGRGNQPQHF

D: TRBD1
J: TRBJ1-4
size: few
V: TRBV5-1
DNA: TGCGCCAGCAGCCCCCTCTCGACAGGGAGGAGTGAAAAACTGTTTTTT
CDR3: CASSPLSTGRSEKLFF

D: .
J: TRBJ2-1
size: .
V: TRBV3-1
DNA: TGTGCCAGCCGAGGGGTTAGTGAGCAGTTCTTC
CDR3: CASRGVSEQFF

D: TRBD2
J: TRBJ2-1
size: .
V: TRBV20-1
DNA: TGCAGTTCAAAAGTAGCGGGAGGGGCCGATTGGTCCAATGAGCAGTTCTTC
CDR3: CSSKVAGGADWSNEQFF

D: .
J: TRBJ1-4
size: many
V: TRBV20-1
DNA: TGCAGTGCTAGTGTGGAGGGGTTAGCTAATGAAAAACTGTTTTTT
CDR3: CSASVEGLANEKLFF

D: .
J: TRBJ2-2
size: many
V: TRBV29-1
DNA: TGCAGCGTTGCACAGCGAATTGACACCGGGGAGCTGTTTTTT
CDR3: CSVAQRIDTGELFF

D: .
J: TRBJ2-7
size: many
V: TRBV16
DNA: TGTGCCAGCAGCCAATCTCGGGCAAGTTCCTACGAGCAGTACTTC
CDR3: CASSQSRASSYEQYF

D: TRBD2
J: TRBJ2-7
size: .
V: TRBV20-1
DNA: TGCAGTGTTCCCCGGACTAGCGGGAGCTACGAGCAGTACTTC
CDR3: CSVPRTSGSYEQYF

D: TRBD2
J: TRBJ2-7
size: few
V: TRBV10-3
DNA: TGTGCCACCCGGACTAGCGGGTCGGGAACCTACGAGCAGTACTTC
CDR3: CATRTSGSGTYEQYF

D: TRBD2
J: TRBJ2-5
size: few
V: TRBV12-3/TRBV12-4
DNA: TGTGCCAGCAGTTTGCAGTACCTGACTAGCGGGGGGCGGGGGGCCCAGTACTTC
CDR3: CASSLQYLTSGGRGAQYF

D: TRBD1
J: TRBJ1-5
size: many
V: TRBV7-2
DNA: TGTGCCAGCAGCCCCGGGACAGGTGGGTCAAATCAGCCCCAGCATTTT
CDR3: CASSPGTGGSNQPQHF